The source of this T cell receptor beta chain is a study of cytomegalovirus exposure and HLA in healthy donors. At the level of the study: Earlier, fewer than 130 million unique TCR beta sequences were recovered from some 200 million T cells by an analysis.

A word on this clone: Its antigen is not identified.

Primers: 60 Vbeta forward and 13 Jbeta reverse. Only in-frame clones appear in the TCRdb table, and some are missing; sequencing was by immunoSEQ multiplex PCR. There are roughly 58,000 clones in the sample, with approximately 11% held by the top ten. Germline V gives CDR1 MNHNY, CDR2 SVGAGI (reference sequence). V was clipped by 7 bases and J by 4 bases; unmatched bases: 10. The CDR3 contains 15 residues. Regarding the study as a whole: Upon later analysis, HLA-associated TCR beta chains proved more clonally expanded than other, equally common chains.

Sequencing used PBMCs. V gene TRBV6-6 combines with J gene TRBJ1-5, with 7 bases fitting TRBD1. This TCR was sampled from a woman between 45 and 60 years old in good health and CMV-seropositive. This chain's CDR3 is CASNAQGVRNQPQHF. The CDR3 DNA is TGTGCCAGCAATGCCCAGGGGGTGAGAAATCAGCCCCAGCATTTT.